This T cell receptor (beta chain) stems from a study of CD8 T cells in ankylosing spondylitis. The V and J ends lost 1 base and 0 bases respectively, with 14 bases between them. CDR1 and CDR2 (germline): SGHRS, YFSETQ. This CDR3 has 17 amino acids. This clonotype was seen a few times. Molecular-barcoded quantitative 5'-RACE produced these TCR beta libraries. TCRdb analysed the 5' RACE reads with MiXCR anew, one entry per CDR3 protein. The data show under 400,000 distinct CDR3 sequences, with roughly 11% seen just once and roughly 9% held by the top ten. Material: blood, either unsorted or a sorted T cell fraction (not recorded which). This sequence was found in a female donor with ankylosing spondylitis or in good health (not recorded which). The rearrangement uses TRBV5-1 and TRBJ2-1; a weak D match, TRBD1 (5 bases). The CDR3: CASSLRWGTNSYNEQFF. The CDR3 DNA reads as TGCGCCAGCAGCTTGAGGTGGGGCACCAACTCCTACAATGAGCAGTTCTTC. Full variable domain (missing parts from reference TRBV5-1 and TRBJ2-1): KAGVTQTPRYLIKTRGQQVTLSCSPISGHRSVSWYQQTPGQGLQFLFEYFSETQRNKGNFPGRFSGRQFSNSRSEMNVSTLELGDSALYLCASSLRWGTNSYNEQFFGPGTRLTVL.